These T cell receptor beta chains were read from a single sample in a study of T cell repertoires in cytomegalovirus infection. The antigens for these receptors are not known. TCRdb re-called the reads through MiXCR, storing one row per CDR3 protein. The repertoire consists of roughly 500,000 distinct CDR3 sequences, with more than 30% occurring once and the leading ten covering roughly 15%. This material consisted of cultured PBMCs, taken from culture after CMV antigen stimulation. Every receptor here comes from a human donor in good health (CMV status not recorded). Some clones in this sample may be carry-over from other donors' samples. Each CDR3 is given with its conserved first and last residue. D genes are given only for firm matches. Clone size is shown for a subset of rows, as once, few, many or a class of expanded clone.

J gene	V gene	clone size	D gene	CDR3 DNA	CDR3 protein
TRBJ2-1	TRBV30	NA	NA	TGTGCCTGGAGTGCCGGGAGCTCCTACAATGAGCAGTTCTTC	CAWSAGSSYNEQFF
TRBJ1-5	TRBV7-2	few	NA	TGTGCCAGCAGCCCCTATTATAGCAATCAGCCCCAGCATTTT	CASSPYYSNQPQHF
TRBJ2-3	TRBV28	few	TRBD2	TGTGCCAGCAGTTCGGGAGGGCCAGGAGATACGCAGTATTTT	CASSSGGPGDTQYF
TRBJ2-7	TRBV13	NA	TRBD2	TGTGCCAGCAGCTTAGACGAACTAGCGGGAGGTTCCTCCTACGAGCAGTACTTC	CASSLDELAGGSSYEQYF
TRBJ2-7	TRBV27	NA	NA	TGTGCCAGCAGTCCCGATGGGGCACTCGAGCAGTACTTC	CASSPDGALEQYF
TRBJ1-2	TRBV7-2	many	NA	TGTGCCAGCAGCTTAGATAGAGGGTCACGAGGCTACACCTTC	CASSLDRGSRGYTF
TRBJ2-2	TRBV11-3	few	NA	TGTGCCAGCAGCCCCGGACGGGGGTTGGACACCGGGGAGCTGTTTTTT	CASSPGRGLDTGELFF
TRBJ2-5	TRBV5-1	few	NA	TGTGCCAGCAGCCTAGGCGGCGTCCAAGAGACCCAGTACTTC	CASSLGGVQETQYF
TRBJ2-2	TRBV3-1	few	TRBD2	TGTGCCAGCAGCAAGGGACTAGTCGGAGGGGAGCTGTTTTTT	CASSKGLVGGELFF
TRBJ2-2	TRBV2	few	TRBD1	TGTGCCAGCAGTCTAACAGGGGGAGGAGGTCACACCGGGGAGCTGTTTTTT	CASSLTGGGGHTGELFF
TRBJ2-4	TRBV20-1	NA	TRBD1	TGCAGTGCTGGCCCGACAGGGATGTCCAAAAACATTCAGTACTTC	CSAGPTGMSKNIQYF
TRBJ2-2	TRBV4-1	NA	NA	TGTGCCAGCAGCCAACACTACGGGACCAGCATCGGGGAGCTGTTTTTT	CASSQHYGTSIGELFF
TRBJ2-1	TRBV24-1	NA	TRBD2	TGTGCCACCAGTGCTGCCCCGGGAGGAAAGCAGTTCTTC	CATSAAPGGKQFF
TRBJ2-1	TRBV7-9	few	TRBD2	TGTGCCAGCAGCCAAGGGACTAGCGTTCACAATGAGCAGTTCTTC	CASSQGTSVHNEQFF
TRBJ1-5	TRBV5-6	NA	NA	TGTGCCAGCAGCTTTCTAACCAGGGACCGCGAACAGCCCCAGCATTTT	CASSFLTRDREQPQHF
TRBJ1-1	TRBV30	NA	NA	TGTGCCTGGAGTGTAAGCAGGGAGTGGACTGAAGCTTTCTTT	CAWSVSREWTEAFF
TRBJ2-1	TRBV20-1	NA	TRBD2	TGCAGTGCTAGAGTAAGCGGGGCCGACTCCTACAATGAGCAGTTCTTC	CSARVSGADSYNEQFF
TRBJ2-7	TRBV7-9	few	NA	TGTGCCAGCAGCTTCGGACCTATCTACGAGCAGTACTTC	CASSFGPIYEQYF
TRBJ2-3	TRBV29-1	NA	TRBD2	TGCAGCGTTGTGCGGCTAGCGGGAGCGGCAGATACGCAGTATTTT	CSVVRLAGAADTQYF
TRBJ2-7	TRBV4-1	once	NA	TGTGCCAGCAGCCAAGAAATCCTAGCGAAAGACGAGCAGTACTTC	CASSQEILAKDEQYF
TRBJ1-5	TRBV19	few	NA	TGTGCCAGTAGTATAGGAGTCGGAAATTTTGGCAATCAGCCCCAGCATTTT	CASSIGVGNFGNQPQHF
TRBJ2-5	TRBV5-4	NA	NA	TGTGCCAGCAGCTCCCATAGCCTTTTAGAGACCCAGTACTTC	CASSSHSLLETQYF
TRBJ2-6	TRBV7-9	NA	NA	TGTGCCAGCAGCCCTTCCTCCTTCAGGGGTGGTGGAAACTCTGGGGCCAACGTCCTGACTTTC	CASSPSSFRGGGNSGANVLTF